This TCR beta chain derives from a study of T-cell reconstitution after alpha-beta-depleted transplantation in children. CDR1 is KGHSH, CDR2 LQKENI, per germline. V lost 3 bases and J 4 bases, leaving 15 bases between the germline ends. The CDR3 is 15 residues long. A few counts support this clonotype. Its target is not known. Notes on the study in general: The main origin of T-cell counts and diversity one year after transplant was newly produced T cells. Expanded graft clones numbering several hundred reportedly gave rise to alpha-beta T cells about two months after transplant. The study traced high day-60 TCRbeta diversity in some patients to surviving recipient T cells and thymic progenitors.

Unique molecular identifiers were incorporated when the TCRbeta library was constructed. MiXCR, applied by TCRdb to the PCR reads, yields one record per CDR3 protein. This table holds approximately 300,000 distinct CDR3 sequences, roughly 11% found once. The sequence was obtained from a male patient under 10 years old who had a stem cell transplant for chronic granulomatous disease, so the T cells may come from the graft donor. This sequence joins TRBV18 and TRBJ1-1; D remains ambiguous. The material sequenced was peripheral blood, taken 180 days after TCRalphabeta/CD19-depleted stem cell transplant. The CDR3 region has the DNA TGTGCCAGCTCACCGGCCATTGTTTTGGGCACTGAAGCTTTCTTT. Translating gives CASSPAIVLGTEAFF.